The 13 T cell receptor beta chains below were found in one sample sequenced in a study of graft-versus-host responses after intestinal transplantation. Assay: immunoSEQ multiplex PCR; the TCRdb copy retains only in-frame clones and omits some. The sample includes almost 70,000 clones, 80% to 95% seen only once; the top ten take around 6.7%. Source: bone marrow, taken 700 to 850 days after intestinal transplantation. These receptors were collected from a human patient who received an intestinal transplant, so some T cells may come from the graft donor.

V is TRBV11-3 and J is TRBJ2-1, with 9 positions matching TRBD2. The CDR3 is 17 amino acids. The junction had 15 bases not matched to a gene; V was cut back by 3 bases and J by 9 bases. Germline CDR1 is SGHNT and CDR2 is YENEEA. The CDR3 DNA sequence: TGTGCCAGCAGCTTGCCACCGGGACTAGCAGGCGACGGTGAGCAGTTCTTC. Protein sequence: CASSLPPGLAGDGEQFF.

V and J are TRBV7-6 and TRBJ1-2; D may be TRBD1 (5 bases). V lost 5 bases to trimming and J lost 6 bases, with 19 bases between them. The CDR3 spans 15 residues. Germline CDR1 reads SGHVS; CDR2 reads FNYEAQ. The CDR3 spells CASSPRPGGNHGYTF. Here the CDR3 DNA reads TGTGCCAGCAGCCCCCGACCCGGGGGGAACCATGGCTACACCTTC.

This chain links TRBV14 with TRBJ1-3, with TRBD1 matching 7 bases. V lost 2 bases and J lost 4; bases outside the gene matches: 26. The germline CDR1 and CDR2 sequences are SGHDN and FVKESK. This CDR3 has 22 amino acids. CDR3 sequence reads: CASSQYLGGPTFIRGSGNTIYF. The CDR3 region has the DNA TGTGCCAGCAGCCAATACTTAGGGGGCCCCACTTTTATCCGGGGCTCGGGAAACACCATATATTTT. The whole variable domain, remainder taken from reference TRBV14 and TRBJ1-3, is EAGVTQFPSHSVIEKGQTVTLRCDPISGHDNLYWYRRVMGKEIKFLLHFVKESKQDESGMPNNRFLAERTGGTYSTLKVQPAELEDSGVYFCASSQYLGGPTFIRGSGNTIYFGEGSWLTVV.

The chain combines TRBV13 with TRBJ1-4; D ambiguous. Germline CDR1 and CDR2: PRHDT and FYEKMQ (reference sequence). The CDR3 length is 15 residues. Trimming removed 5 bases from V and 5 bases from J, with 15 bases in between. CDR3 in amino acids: CASSRRESRNEKLFF. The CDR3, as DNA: TGTGCCAGCAGCCGCCGAGAGTCGAGGAATGAAAAACTGTTTTTT.

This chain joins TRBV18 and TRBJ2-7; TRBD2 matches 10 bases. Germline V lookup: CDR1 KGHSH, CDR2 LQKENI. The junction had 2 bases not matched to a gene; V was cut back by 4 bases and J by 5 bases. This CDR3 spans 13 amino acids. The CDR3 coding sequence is TGTGCCAGCTCACAGCTAGCGGGAGACGAGCAGTACTTC. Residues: CASSQLAGDEQYF.

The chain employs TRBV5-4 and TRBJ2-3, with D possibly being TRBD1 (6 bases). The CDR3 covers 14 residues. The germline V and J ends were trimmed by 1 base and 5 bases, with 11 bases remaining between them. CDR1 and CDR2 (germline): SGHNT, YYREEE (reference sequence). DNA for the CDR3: TGTGCCAGCAGCTTGCGGGAACAGGGAGATACGCAGTATTTT. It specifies CASSLREQGDTQYF.

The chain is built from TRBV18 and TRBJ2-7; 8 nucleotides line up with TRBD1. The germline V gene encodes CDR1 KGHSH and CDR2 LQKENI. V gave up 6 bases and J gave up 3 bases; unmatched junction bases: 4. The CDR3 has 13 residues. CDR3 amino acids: CASSQGANYEQYF. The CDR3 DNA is TGTGCCAGCTCGCAGGGGGCCAACTACGAGCAGTACTTC. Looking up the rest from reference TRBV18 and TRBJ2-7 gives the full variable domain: NAGVMQNPRHLVRRRGQEARLRCSPMKGHSHVYWYRQLPEEGLKFMVYLQKENIIDESGMPKERFSAEFPKEGPSILRIQQVVRGDSAAYFCASSQGANYEQYFGPGTRLTVT.

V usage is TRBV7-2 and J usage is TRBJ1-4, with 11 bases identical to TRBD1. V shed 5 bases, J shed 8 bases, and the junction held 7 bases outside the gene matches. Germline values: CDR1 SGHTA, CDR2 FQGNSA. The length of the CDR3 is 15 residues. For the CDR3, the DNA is TGTGCCAGCAGCCCTGGACAGGGGGCGGGGGAAAAACTGTTTTTT. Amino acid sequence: CASSPGQGAGEKLFF.

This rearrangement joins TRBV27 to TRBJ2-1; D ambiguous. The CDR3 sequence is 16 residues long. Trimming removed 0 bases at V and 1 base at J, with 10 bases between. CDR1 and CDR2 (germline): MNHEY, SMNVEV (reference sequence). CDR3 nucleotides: TGTGCCAGCAGTTTATCGGTGTCCGAGTCCTACAATGAGCAGTTCTTC. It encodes CASSLSVSESYNEQFF.

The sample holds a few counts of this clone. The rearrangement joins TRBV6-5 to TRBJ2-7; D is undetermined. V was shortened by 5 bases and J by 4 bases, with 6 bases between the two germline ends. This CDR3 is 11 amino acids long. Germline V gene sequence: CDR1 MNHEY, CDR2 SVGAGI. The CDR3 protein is CASSEGYEQYF. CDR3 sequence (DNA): TGTGCCAGCAGTGAAGGGTACGAGCAGTACTTC.

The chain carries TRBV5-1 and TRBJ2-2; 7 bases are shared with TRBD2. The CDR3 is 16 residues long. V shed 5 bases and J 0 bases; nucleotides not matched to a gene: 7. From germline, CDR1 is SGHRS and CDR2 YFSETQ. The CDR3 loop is CASREQRDSNTGELFF. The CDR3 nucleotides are TGCGCCAGCAGGGAACAGCGGGACTCGAACACCGGGGAGCTGTTTTTT.

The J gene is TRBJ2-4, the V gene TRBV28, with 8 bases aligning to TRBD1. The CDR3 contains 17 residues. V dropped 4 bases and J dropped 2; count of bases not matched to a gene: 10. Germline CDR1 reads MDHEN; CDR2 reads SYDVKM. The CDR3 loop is CASSSLGQGGTKNIQYF. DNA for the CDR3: TGTGCCAGCAGTTCCCTAGGACAGGGCGGGACCAAAAACATTCAGTACTTC.

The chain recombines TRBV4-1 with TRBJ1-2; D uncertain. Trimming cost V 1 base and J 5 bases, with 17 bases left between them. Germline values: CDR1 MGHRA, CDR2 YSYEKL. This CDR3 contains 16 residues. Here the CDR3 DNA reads TGCGCCAGCAGCCAAGTATCGGTGACAATTTCGTATGGCTACACCTTC. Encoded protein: CASSQVSVTISYGYTF.